One and the same sample provided the 22 T cell receptor beta chains below, sequenced in a study of blood T cell repertoires in COVID-19. The table came from immunoSEQ multiplex PCR; TCRdb's copy has only in-frame clones and leaves some out. The sample carries around 250,000 clones, 80% to 85% recorded once. Sample: peripheral blood. The receptor set was obtained from a woman between 18 and 29 years old with acute or convalescent COVID-19.

This chain links TRBV7-2 with TRBJ2-5, with 11 bases matching TRBD2. V shed 1 base and J 3 bases; nucleotides not matched to a gene: 10. Germline V gene lookup returns CDR1 SGHTA and CDR2 FQGNSA. CDR3 length: 18 residues. CDR3 loop: CASSLGLVASGGKETQYF. The CDR3 coding sequence is TGTGCCAGCAGCTTAGGTTTGGTGGCTAGCGGGGGGAAAGAGACCCAGTACTTC.

In its sample, this clone was seen a few times. The chain combines TRBV4-2 with TRBJ1-5; 12 bases are shared with TRBD1. V lost 1 base, J lost 2 bases, and 12 bases stayed unmatched. Per germline, CDR1 LGHNA and CDR2 YNFKEQ. This CDR3 is 20 amino acids long. CDR3 protein: CASSQAPGTGGEVGNQPQHF. The CDR3 DNA follows: TGTGCCAGCAGCCAAGCCCCGGGGACAGGGGGCGAGGTGGGCAATCAGCCCCAGCATTTT.

This clone appeared a few times. This chain uses TRBV28 with TRBJ1-5; 7 nucleotides agree with TRBD1. V was clipped by 5 bases and J by 5 bases; unmatched bases: 12. Germline CDR1 reads MDHEN; CDR2 reads SYDVKM. CDR3 length equals 16 residues. Here the CDR3 reads CASSPGWQGEDQPQHF. CDR3 DNA: TGTGCCAGCAGTCCCGGGTGGCAGGGGGAGGATCAGCCCCAGCATTTT.

This chain connects TRBV13 to TRBJ1-2; 8 positions agree with TRBD1. V trimming: 4 bases; J trimming: 2 bases; junction bases outside the gene matches: 12. This CDR3 contains 17 residues. Germline V CDR1 and CDR2: PRHDT, FYEKMQ (reference sequence). The CDR3 sequence is CASSSSENGQGNYGYTF. The CDR3, as DNA: TGTGCCAGCAGCTCCTCTGAGAATGGACAGGGCAACTATGGCTACACCTTC.

V usage is TRBV29-1 and J usage is TRBJ2-1, with 8 positions matching TRBD1. The CDR3 length is 16 residues. Germline V lookup: CDR1 SQVTM, CDR2 ANQGSEA. V lost 6 bases and J lost 0; bases outside the gene matches: 10. CDR3 nucleotide sequence: TGCAGCGTATCCACCGGACAGGGAGGCTCCTACAATGAGCAGTTCTTC. Translating it yields CSVSTGQGGSYNEQFF.

The rearrangement links TRBV4-3 to TRBJ2-7, with TRBD2 matching over 7 bases. CDR3 length: 14 amino acids. Germline V gives CDR1 LGHNA, CDR2 YSLEER. Germline trimming cut 0 bases from V and 9 bases from J; bases unmatched to any gene: 8. The CDR3 here is CASSQDFRGRVQYF. CDR3 nucleotide sequence: TGCGCCAGCAGCCAAGATTTCCGGGGGAGGGTGCAGTACTTC.

The V and J genes are TRBV4-3 and TRBJ1-6; the D is unclear. Germline CDR1 LGHNA, CDR2 YSLEER. The CDR3 sequence is 17 residues long. Trimming pared 4 bases from V and 7 bases from J, leaving 20 bases between. CDR3 coding DNA: TGCGCCAGCAGCCGAGCCCCCGGCAGCGTCGGGAATTCACCCCTCCACTTT. Translated, it gives CASSRAPGSVGNSPLHF.

V usage is TRBV27 and J usage is TRBJ1-5; D is ambiguous. The CDR3 sequence is 15 residues long. Germline V gene data show CDR1 as MNHEY and CDR2 as SMNVEV (reference sequence). With 3 bases removed from V and 5 bases from J, the gap between germline ends came to 14 bases. The CDR3 sequence is CASSFAGFGDQPQHF. CDR3 nucleotide sequence: TGTGCCAGCAGTTTCGCGGGGTTCGGCGATCAGCCCCAGCATTTT.

The chain uses TRBV13 and TRBJ1-2; tentatively, D is TRBD1 (5 bases). The V gene lost 2 bases and the J gene lost 8 bases, with 15 bases spanning the gap. The CDR3 has 14 amino acids. Germline values: CDR1 PRHDT, CDR2 FYEKMQ (reference sequence). CDR3 protein: CASSLNQGFRGYTF. The CDR3 bases are TGTGCCAGCAGCTTAAACCAGGGTTTCCGCGGCTACACCTTC.

The V gene is TRBV5-8, the J gene TRBJ1-5; D possibly corresponds to TRBD1 (6 bases). Looked up from germline, CDR1 is SGHTS and CDR2 is YDEGEE. This CDR3 is built from 15 residues. Trimming left V 0 bases short and J 5 bases short, with 12 bases between. The CDR3 reads CASSLGQGLDQPQHF. CDR3 coding DNA: TGTGCCAGCAGCTTGGGCCAGGGGTTGGATCAGCCCCAGCATTTT.

V is TRBV27 and J is TRBJ1-2; a weak D match, TRBD1 (5 bases). Germline V gene lookup returns CDR1 MNHEY and CDR2 SMNVEV (reference sequence). The length of the CDR3 is 16 residues. V gave up 2 bases and J gave up 3 bases, with 16 bases separating them. CDR3 amino acids: CASSLSYASRDYGYTF. The DNA of the CDR3 is TGTGCCAGCAGTTTAAGCTACGCTTCCAGGGACTATGGCTACACCTTC.

Concerning this clone itself: Additional DNA sequences in this sample encode the identical CDR3. This rearrangement joins TRBV11-3 to TRBJ2-3; the match to TRBD2 covers 12 bases. CDR1 and CDR2 from the germline V gene are SGHNT and YENEEA. The CDR3 has 16 amino acids. Trimming took 6 bases from V and 3 from J; bases not matched to a gene: 7. The CDR3 reads CASSPGLAGDTDTQYF. For the CDR3, the DNA is TGTGCCAGCAGTCCGGGACTAGCGGGCGATACAGATACGCAGTATTTT.

The chain has TRBV6-5 and TRBJ2-4, with TRBD2 identical over 10 bases. V lost 6 bases, J lost 0 bases, and 2 bases stayed unmatched. Germline V lookup: CDR1 MNHEY, CDR2 SVGAGI. The CDR3 length is 15 residues. CDR3 sequence reads: CASRRLAGAKNIQYF. Here the CDR3 DNA reads TGTGCCAGCAGAAGACTAGCGGGAGCCAAAAACATTCAGTACTTC.

The table lists this clone with a count of one. The V call is TRBV6-1, the J call TRBJ2-1, with a possible D match to TRBD2 (5 bases). Germline lookup yields CDR1 MNHNS and CDR2 SASEGT. V was trimmed by 3 bases and J by 2 bases, leaving 11 bases between them. This CDR3 region has 15 residues. CDR3 sequence (DNA): TGTGCCAGCAGTGAGGACTTCAATGCCTACAATGAGCAGTTCTTC. Protein sequence: CASSEDFNAYNEQFF.

The rearrangement uses TRBV5-1 and TRBJ2-3; 8 bases align to TRBD2. CDR3 length: 14 amino acids. The V gene's germline CDR1 is SGHRS and CDR2 YFSETQ. Trimming removed 2 bases from V and 4 bases from J; junction bases left unmatched: 3. For the CDR3, the DNA is TGCGCCAGCAGCTTCACGGGAGGGGCAGATACGCAGTATTTT. Protein: CASSFTGGADTQYF.

The V call is TRBV10-1, the J call TRBJ1-1; tentatively, D is TRBD1 (6 bases). The V and J ends lost 2 bases and 1 base respectively, with 8 bases between them. The germline V gene has CDR1 WNHNN and CDR2 SYGVQD (reference sequence). The CDR3 extends over 14 amino acids. The CDR3 loop reads CASSEGDTNTEAFF. The CDR3 DNA follows: TGCGCCAGCAGTGAGGGGGACACGAACACTGAAGCTTTCTTT.

The V and J genes are TRBV7-3 and TRBJ2-5; 8 bases line up with TRBD2. Germline-derived CDR1 and CDR2 are SGHTA and FQGTGA. This CDR3 region has 15 residues. V dropped 4 bases and J dropped 1; count of bases not matched to a gene: 5. In DNA, the CDR3 is TGTGCCAGCAGCTATAGCGGGATGGGCCAAGAGACCCAGTACTTC. Translation: CASSYSGMGQETQYF.

The CDR3 protein is CASSPKLLAGVYEQYF. In DNA, the CDR3 is TGTGCCAGCTCACCAAAGTTACTAGCGGGAGTTTACGAGCAGTACTTC. The J gene is TRBJ2-7, the V gene TRBV18; TRBD2 agrees at 11 bases. Trimming at V came to 2 bases and at J to 4 bases, leaving 7 bases not matched to a gene. Germline lookup yields CDR1 KGHSH and CDR2 LQKENI. This CDR3 has 16 amino acids.

This rearrangement joins TRBV6-5 to TRBJ2-7; 8 bases are a match to TRBD1. After removal of 0 bases from V and 5 bases from J, the junction contained 6 bases not matched to a gene. Germline CDR1 reads MNHEY; CDR2 reads SVGAGI. This CDR3 spans 15 amino acids. DNA of the CDR3: TGTGCCAGCAGTTACTCCGGACAGGGAGTGAACGAGCAGTACTTC. Protein product: CASSYSGQGVNEQYF.

The V call is TRBV2, the J call TRBJ2-1, with 9 bases matching TRBD1. The CDR3 is 15 amino acids. Germline CDR1 SNHLY, CDR2 FYNNEI. V trimming: 6 bases; J trimming: 5 bases; junction bases outside the gene matches: 8. The CDR3 DNA follows: TGTGCCAGCAGCCGCGGGACAGGGTGGAACAATGAGCAGTTCTTC. It translates to CASSRGTGWNNEQFF.

CDR3 region: CASSFEGQDLSYEQYF. The CDR3 DNA follows: TGTGCCAGCAGTTTCGAGGGACAGGACCTCTCCTACGAGCAGTACTTC. This chain uses TRBV6-2 or TRBV6-3 with TRBJ2-7; 8 bases map to TRBD1. Germline V gene sequence: CDR1 MNHEY, CDR2 SVGEGT. The CDR3 extends over 16 amino acids. J gave up 0 bases and V 4 bases, and 8 bases lay outside the gene matches.

The CDR3 reads CASSLSQDFQETQYF. CDR3 in DNA: TGTGCCAGCAGTTTAAGTCAGGACTTCCAAGAGACCCAGTACTTC. The chain carries TRBV27 and TRBJ2-5; possible D gene TRBD2, 5 bases. The CDR3 is made up of 15 amino acids. Per the germline V gene, CDR1 is MNHEY and CDR2 is SMNVEV (reference sequence). Trimming took 2 bases from V and 1 from J, leaving 11 bases between them.